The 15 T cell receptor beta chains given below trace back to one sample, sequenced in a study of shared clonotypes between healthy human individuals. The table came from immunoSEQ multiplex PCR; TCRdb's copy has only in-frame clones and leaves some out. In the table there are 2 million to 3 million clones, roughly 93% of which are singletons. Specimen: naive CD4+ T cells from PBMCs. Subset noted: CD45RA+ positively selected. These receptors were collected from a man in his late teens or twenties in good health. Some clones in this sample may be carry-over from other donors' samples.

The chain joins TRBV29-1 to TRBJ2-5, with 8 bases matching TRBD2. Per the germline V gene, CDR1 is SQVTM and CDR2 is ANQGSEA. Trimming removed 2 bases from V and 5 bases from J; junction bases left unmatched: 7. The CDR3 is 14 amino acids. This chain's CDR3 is CSVELSGGRETQYF. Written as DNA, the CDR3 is TGCAGCGTTGAACTGTCGGGAGGGCGGGAGACCCAGTACTTC.

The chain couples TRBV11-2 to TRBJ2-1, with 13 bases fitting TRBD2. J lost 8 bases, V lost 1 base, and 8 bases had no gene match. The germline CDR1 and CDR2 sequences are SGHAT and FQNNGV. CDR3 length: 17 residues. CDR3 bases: TGTGCCAGCAGCTTAGTCTCGGGACTAGCGGGGCCTCATGAGCAGTTCTTC. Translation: CASSLVSGLAGPHEQFF.

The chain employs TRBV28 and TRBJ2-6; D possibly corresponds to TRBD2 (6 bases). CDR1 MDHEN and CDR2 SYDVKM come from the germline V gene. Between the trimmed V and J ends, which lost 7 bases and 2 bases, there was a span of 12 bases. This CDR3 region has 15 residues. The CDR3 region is CASTPGGTGANVLTF. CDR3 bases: TGTGCCAGCACTCCAGGAGGGACTGGGGCCAACGTCCTGACTTTC.

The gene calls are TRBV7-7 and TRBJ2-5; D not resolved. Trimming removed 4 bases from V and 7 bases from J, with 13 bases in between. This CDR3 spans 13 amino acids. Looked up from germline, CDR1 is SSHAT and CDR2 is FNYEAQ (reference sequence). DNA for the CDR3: TGTGCCAGCAGCTCCACCCGGGCCGGGACCCAGTACTTC. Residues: CASSSTRAGTQYF.

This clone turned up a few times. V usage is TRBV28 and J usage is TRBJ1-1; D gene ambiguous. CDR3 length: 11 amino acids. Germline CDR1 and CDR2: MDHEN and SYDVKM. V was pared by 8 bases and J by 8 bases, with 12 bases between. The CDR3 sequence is CASAYSGEAFF. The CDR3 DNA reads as TGTGCCAGCGCTTACTCGGGGGAAGCTTTCTTT.

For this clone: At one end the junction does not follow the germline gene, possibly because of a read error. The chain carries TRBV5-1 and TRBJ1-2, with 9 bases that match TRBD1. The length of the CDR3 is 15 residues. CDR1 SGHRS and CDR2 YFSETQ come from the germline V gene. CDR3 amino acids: CASSRLGTGNYGHTF. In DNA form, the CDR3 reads TGCGCCAGCAGCCGACTGGGGACAGGGAACTATGGCCACACCTTC.

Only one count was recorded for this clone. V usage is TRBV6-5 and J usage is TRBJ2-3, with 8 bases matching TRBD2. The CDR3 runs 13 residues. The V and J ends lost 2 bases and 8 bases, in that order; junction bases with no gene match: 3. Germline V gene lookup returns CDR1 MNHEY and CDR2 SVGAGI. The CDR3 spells CASSYAGGGTQYF. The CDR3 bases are TGTGCCAGCAGTTACGCGGGAGGTGGTACGCAGTATTTT.

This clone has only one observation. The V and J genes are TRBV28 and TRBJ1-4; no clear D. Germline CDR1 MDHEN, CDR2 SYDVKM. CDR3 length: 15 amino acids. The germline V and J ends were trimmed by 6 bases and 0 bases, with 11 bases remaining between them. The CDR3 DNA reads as TGTGCCAGCAGGCCGGGATTTGCAACTAATGAAAAACTGTTTTTT. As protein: CASRPGFATNEKLFF.

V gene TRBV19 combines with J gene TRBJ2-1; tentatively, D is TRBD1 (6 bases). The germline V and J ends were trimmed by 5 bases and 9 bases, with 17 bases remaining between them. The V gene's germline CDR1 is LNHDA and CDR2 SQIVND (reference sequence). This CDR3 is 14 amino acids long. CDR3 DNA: TGTGCCAGTAGTCCTGCGGCCAGGGGTGGTGAGCAGTTCTTC. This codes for CASSPAARGGEQFF.

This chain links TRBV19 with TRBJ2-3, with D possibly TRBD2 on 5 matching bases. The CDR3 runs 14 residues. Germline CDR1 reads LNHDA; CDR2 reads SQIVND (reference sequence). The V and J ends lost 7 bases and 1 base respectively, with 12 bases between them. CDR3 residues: CASTLSGGTDTQYF. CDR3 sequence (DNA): TGTGCCAGTACTCTGAGCGGAGGCACAGATACGCAGTATTTT.

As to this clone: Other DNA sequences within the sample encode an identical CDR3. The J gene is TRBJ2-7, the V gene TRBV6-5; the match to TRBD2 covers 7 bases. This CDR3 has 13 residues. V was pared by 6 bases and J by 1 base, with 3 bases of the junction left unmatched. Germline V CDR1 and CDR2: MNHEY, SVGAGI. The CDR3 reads CASRREGSYEQYF. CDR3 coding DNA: TGTGCCAGCAGGAGGGAGGGGTCCTACGAGCAGTACTTC.

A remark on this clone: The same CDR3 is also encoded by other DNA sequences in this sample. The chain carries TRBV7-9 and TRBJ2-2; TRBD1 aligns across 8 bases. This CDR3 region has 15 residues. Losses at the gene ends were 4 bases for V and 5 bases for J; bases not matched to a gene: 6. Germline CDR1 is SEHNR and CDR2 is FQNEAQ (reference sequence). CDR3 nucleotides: TGTGCCAGCAGCTCTAGGACAGGGCGGACCGGGGAGCTGTTTTTT. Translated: CASSSRTGRTGELFF.

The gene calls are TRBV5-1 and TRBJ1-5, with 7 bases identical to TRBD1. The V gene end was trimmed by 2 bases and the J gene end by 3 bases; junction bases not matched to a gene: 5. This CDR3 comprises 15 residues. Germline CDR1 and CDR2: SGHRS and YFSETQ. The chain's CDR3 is CASSLSGGPNQPQHF. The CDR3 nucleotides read TGCGCCAGCAGCTTATCAGGGGGGCCCAATCAGCCCCAGCATTTT.

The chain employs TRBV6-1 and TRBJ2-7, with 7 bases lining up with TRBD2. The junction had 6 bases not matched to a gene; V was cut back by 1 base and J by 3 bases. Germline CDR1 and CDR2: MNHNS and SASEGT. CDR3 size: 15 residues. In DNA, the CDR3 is TGTGCCAGCAGTGAAGTAGGAGGGACTAACTACGAGCAGTACTTC. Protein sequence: CASSEVGGTNYEQYF.

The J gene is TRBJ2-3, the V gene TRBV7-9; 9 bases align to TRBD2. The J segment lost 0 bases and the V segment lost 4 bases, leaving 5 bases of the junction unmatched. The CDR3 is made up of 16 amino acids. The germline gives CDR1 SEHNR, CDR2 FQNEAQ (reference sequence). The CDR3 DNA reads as TGTGCCAGCAGCTGGGTTAGCGGGAGTAGCACAGATACGCAGTATTTT. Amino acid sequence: CASSWVSGSSTDTQYF.